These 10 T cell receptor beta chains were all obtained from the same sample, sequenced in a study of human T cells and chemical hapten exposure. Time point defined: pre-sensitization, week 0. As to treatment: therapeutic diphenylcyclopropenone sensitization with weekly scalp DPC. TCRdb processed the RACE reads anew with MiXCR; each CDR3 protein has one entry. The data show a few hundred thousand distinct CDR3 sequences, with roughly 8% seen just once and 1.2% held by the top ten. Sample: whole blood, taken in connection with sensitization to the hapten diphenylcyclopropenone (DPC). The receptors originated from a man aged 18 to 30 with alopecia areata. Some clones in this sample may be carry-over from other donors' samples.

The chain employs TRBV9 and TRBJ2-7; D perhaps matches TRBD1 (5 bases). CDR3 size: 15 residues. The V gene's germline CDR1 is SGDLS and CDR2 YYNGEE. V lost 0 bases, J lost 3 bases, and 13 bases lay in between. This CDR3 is CASSVEAGLGYEQYF. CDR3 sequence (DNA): TGTGCCAGCAGCGTAGAGGCAGGGCTGGGCTACGAGCAGTACTTC.

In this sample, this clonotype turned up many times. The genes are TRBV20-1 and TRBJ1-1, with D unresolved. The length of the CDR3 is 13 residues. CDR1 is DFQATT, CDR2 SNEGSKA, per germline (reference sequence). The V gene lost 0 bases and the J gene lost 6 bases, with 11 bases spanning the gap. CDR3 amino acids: CSARESLIAEAFF. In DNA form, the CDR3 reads TGCAGTGCTAGAGAATCTCTCATAGCTGAAGCTTTCTTT.

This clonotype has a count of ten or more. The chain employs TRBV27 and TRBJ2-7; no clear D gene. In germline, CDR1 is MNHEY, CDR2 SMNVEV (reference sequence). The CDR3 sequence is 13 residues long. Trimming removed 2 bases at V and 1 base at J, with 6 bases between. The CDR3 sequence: CASSLSLSYEQYF. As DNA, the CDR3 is TGTGCCAGCAGTTTAAGTCTTTCCTACGAGCAGTACTTC.

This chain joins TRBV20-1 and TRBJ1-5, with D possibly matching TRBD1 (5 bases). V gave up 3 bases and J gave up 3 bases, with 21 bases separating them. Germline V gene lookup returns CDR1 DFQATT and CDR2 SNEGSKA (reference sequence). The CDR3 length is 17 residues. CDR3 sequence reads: CSASAGGARRNNQPQHF. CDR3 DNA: TGCAGTGCTAGCGCCGGCGGGGCGCGCAGAAACAATCAGCCCCAGCATTTT.

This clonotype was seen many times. This chain's CDR3 is CASSVGRGQPQHF. As DNA, the CDR3 is TGTGCCAGCAGTGTCGGAAGGGGCCAGCCCCAGCATTTT. This chain joins TRBV6-6 and TRBJ1-5, with D perhaps TRBD1 (5 bases). CDR3 length: 13 amino acids. The germline V gene has CDR1 MNHNY and CDR2 SVGAGI (reference sequence). With 5 bases removed from V and 7 bases from J, the gap between germline ends came to 12 bases.

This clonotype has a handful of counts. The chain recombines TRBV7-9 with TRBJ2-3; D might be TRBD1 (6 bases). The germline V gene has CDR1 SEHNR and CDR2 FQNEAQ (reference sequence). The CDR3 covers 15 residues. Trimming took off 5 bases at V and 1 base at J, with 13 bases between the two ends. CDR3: CASSPIRGGTDTQYF. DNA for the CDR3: TGTGCCAGCAGCCCAATCAGGGGTGGCACAGATACGCAGTATTTT.

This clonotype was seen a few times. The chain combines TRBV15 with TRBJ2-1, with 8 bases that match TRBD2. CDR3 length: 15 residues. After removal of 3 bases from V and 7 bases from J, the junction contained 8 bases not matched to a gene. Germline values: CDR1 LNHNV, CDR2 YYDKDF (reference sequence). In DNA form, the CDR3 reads TGTGCCACCAGCAGGTCACTAGCGGTCGGAAATGAGCAGTTCTTC. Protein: CATSRSLAVGNEQFF.

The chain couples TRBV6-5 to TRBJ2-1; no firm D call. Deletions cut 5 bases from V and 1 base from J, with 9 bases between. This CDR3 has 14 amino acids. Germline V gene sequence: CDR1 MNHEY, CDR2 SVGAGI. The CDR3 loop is CASSRSGSYNEQFF. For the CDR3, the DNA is TGTGCCAGCAGTCGCTCCGGGTCCTACAATGAGCAGTTCTTC.

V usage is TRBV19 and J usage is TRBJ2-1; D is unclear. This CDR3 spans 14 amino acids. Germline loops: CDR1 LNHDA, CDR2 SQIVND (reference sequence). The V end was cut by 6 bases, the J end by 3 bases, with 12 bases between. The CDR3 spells CASSSGYLYNEQFF. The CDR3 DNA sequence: TGTGCCAGTAGCTCTGGATACCTCTACAATGAGCAGTTCTTC.

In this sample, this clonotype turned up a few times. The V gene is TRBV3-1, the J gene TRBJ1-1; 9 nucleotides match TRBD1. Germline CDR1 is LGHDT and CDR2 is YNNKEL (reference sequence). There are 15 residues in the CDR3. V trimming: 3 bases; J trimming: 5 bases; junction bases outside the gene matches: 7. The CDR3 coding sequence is TGTGCCAGCAGCCACACCACAGGGGGCAGTACTGAAGCTTTCTTT. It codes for CASSHTTGGSTEAFF. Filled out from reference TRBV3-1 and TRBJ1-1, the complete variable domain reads DTAVSQTPKYLVTQMGNDKSIKCEQNLGHDTMYWYKQDSKKFLKIMFSYNNKELIINETVPNRFSPKSPDKAHLNLHINSLELGDSAVYFCASSHTTGGSTEAFFGQGTRLTVV.